This T cell receptor beta chain is from a study of blood T cell repertoires in COVID-19. Study-level background: The United States, Italy and Spain provided the acute and convalescent COVID-19 samples. T cells, B-cell-depleted T cells, or PBMCs provided the cDNA or gDNA that served as material.

In the study's own analysis: Amplification with reference gene primers provided the estimates of nucleated cell counts. Data came from immunoSEQ multiplex PCR; TCRdb stores just in-frame clones and leaves some out. V, J and clone size are taken as reported in that table, and D and trimming were inferred from the DNA itself. The sample holds approximately 350,000 clones, 65% to 85% seen once. The CDR3 spans 17 residues. Deletions cut 4 bases from V and 1 base from J, with 18 bases between. The germline V gene has CDR1 LNHNV and CDR2 YYDKDF (reference sequence). The chain uses TRBV15 and TRBJ2-3; TRBD1 is a possible D gene (5 bases). The source is a man between 25 and 39 years old with active or convalescent COVID-19. Material: peripheral blood. CDR3: CATSKLMDTWRTDTQYF. CDR3 bases: TGTGCCACCAGCAAACTAATGGACACCTGGCGCACAGATACGCAGTATTTT.